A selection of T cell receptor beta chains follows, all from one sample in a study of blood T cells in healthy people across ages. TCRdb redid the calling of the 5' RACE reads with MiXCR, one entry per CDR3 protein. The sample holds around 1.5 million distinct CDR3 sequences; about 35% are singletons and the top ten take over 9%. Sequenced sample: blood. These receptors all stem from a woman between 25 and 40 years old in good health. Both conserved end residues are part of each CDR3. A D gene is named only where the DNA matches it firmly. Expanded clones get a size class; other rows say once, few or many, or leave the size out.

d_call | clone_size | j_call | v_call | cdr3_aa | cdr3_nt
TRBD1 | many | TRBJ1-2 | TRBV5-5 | CASSRDRVEYGYTF | TGTGCCAGCAGCCGAGACAGGGTAGAGTATGGCTACACCTTC
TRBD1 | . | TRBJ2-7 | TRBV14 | CASSRRGQVLLRQQYF | TGTGCCAGCAGCCGACGGGGACAGGTCCTCCTACGGCAGCAGTACTTC
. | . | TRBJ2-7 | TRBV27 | CASSSVTGGASSYEQYF | TGTGCCAGCAGTTCTGTTACGGGCGGGGCGAGCTCCTACGAGCAGTACTTC
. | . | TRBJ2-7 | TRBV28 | CASSFDGILLYEQYF | TGTGCCAGCAGTTTTGACGGAATCCTACTCTACGAGCAGTACTTC
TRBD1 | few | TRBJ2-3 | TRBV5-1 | CASSPGGTGGTDTQYF | TGCGCCAGCAGTCCCGGCGGGACAGGAGGCACAGATACGCAGTATTTT
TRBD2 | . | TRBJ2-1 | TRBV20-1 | CSASKGASGDPYNEQFF | TGCAGTGCTAGTAAGGGGGCTAGCGGGGATCCCTACAATGAGCAGTTCTTC
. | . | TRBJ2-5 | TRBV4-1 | CASSQGDGSVFQETQYF | TGCGCCAGCAGCCAAGGGGACGGGTCCGTCTTCCAAGAGACCCAGTACTTC
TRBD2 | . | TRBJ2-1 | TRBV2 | CASRGTSGLAGGAKGYNEQFF | TGTGCCAGCAGGGGAACTTCGGGACTAGCGGGAGGGGCGAAGGGATACAATGAGCAGTTCTTC
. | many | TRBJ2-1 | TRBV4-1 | CASSQDRDGYNEQFF | TGCGCCAGCAGCCAAGACAGGGACGGGTACAATGAGCAGTTCTTC
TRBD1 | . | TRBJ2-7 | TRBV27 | CAIQRRDSQYF | TGTGCCATCCAGAGAAGGGACAGTCAGTACTTC
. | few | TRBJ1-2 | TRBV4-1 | CASSQPNRGQANYGYTF | TGCGCCAGCAGCCAACCAAACCGGGGGCAGGCTAACTATGGCTACACCTTC
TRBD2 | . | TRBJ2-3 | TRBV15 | CAATSGRTDTQYF | TGTGCTGCTACTAGCGGGAGGACAGATACGCAGTATTTT
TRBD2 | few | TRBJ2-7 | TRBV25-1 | CASSESGGKRGQYF | TGTGCCAGCAGTGAATCGGGGGGGAAGCGGGGGCAGTACTTC
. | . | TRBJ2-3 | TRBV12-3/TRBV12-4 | CASSTVRGGTDTQYF | TGTGCCAGCAGTACCGTAAGGGGGGGCACAGATACGCAGTATTTT
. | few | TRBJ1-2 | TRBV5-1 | CASRLTERYGYTF | TGCGCCAGCAGGTTGACAGAGCGCTATGGCTACACCTTC
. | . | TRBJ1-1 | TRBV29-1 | CSVEVRERRTEAVF | TGCAGCGTTGAAGTCAGGGAACGGAGGACTGAAGCTGTCTTT
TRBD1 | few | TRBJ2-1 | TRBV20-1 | CSARDSGQVNNEQFF | TGCAGTGCTAGAGATTCCGGACAGGTGAACAATGAGCAGTTCTTC
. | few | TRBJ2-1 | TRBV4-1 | CASRPRALGNEQFF | TGCGCCAGCAGACCCCGGGCGCTCGGGAATGAGCAGTTCTTC
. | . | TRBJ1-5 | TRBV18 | CASSPPGQPSNQPQHF | TGTGCCAGCTCACCACCCGGGCAGCCTAGCAATCAGCCTCAGCATTTT
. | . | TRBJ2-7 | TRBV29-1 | CSVPGGHEQYF | TGCAGCGTTCCTGGCGGTCACGAGCAGTACTTC
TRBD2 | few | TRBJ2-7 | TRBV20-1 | CSARARTSGSLYEQYF | TGCAGTGCTAGAGCCCGGACTAGCGGGAGCTTGTACGAGCAGTACTTC
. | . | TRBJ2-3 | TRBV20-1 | CSARDARGNTDTQYF | TGCAGTGCTAGAGATGCGAGGGGTAATACAGATACGCAGTATTTT
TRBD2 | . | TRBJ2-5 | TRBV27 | CAGSFSWTSGDQETQYF | TGTGCCGGCAGTTTTTCCTGGACTAGCGGGGATCAAGAGACCCAGTACTTC
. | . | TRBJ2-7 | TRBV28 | CASLRGADYEQYF | TGTGCCAGCCTGAGGGGGGCCGACTACGAGCAGTACTTC
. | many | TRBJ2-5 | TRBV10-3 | CAISEEETQYF | TGTGCCATCAGTGAGGAAGAGACCCAGTACTTC
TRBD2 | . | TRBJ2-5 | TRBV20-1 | CSARVWGREGRETQYF | TGCAGTGCTAGAGTCTGGGGGCGGGAGGGCCGCGAGACCCAGTACTTC
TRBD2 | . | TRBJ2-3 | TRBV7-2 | CASSLGAGSSTDTQYF | TGTGCCAGCAGCTTAGGAGCGGGGTCTAGCACAGATACGCAGTATTTT
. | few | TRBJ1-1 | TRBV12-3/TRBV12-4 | CASSLDGGATEAFF | TGTGCCAGCAGTCTGGATGGGGGAGCCACTGAAGCTTTCTTT
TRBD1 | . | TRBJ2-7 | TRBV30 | CAWARDSYYEQYF | TGTGCGTGGGCCCGGGACAGCTACTACGAGCAGTACTTC
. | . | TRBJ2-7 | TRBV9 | CASSPGGLSSSYEQYF | TGTGCCAGCAGCCCTGGGGGACTTTCAAGCTCCTACGAGCAGTACTTC
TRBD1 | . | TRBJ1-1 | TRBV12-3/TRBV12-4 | CASTLQGSTEAFF | TGTGCCAGCACCCTACAGGGGAGCACTGAAGCTTTCTTT
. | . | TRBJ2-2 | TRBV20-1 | CSATGVNTGELFF | TGCAGTGCTACGGGGGTAAACACCGGGGAGCTGTTTTTT
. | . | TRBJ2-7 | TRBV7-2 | CASSPLRSPYEQYF | TGTGCCAGCAGCCCCCTGAGGAGTCCCTACGAGCAGTACTTC
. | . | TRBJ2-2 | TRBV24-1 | CATSDWKTAGELFF | TGTGCCACCAGTGATTGGAAAACCGCCGGGGAGCTGTTTTTT
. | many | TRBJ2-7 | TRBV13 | CASSPPRDYEQYF | TGTGCCAGCAGCCCCCCTCGAGACTACGAGCAGTACTTC
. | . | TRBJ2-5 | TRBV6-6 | CASRRLERVGTQYF | TGTGCCAGCAGGAGGCTAGAGCGTGTAGGGACCCAGTACTTC
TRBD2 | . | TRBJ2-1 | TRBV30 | CAWSVSGTSGGAITYNEQFF | TGTGCCTGGAGTGTATCTGGGACTAGCGGGGGGGCCATCACCTACAATGAGCAGTTCTTC
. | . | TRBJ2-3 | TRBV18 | CASSASDPARAQYF | TGTGCCAGCTCAGCCTCGGACCCGGCGAGGGCGCAGTATTTT
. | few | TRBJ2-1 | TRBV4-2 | CASSQDKPSVEFTTFEQFF | TGTGCCAGCAGCCAAGACAAACCCTCCGTGGAGTTCACGACGTTTGAGCAGTTCTTC
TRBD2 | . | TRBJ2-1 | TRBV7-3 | CASSLTPSGAHEQFF | TGTGCCAGCAGCTTAACCCCTAGCGGGGCGCATGAGCAGTTCTTC
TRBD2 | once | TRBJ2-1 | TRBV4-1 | CASSQDGAGGGNEQFF | TGCGCCAGCAGCCAAGATGGAGCGGGAGGGGGGAATGAGCAGTTCTTC
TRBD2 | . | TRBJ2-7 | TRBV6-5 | CASRRPGTTSYEQYF | TGTGCCAGCAGAAGACCCGGGACTACTTCCTACGAGCAGTACTTC
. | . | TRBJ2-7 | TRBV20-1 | CSAQHLSFSYEQYF | TGCAGTGCTCAACACCTTAGCTTCTCCTACGAGCAGTACTTC
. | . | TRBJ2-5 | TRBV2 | CASSGSSRETQYF | TGTGCCAGCAGTGGAAGTTCGCGAGAGACCCAGTACTTC
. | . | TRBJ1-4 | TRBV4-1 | CASSQILPTDTTNKKLFF | TGCGCCAGCAGCCAAATCCTCCCCACAGACACGACTAATAAAAAACTGTTTTTT
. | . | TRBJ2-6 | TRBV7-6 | CASSLAEVQISGANVLTF | TGTGCCAGCAGCTTAGCGGAGGTACAGATTTCTGGGGCCAACGTCCTGACTTTC
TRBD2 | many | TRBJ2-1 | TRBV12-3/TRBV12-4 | CASTPGLAGVSEQFF | TGTGCCAGCACCCCGGGCCTAGCGGGGGTGAGTGAGCAGTTCTTC
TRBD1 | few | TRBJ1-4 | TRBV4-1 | CASSQEGTGGEKLFF | TGCGCCAGCAGCCAAGAAGGGACAGGGGGAGAAAAACTGTTTTTT